The T cell receptor beta chain under discussion was sequenced for a study of cytomegalovirus exposure and HLA in healthy donors. General observations from the study: Beyond CMV serostatus, there was no information to go on about immune exposure. In a later analysis, TCR beta V- and J-gene trimming was associated with a missense DCLRE1C variant. As a later analysis revealed, most CMV-associated TCR beta chains appeared HLA-restricted.

The CDR3 is 13 residues long. Germline V gives CDR1 SEHNR, CDR2 FQNEAQ (reference sequence). The trim removed 3 bases at V and 6 bases at J, leaving 0 bases unmatched. A multiplex PCR was run with 60 Vbeta primers and 13 Jbeta primers. The repertoire was sequenced with immunoSEQ multiplex PCR; TCRdb's copy has only in-frame clones and lacks some. Among roughly 80,000 clones, approximately 88% were seen once, and the ten largest hold roughly 2.3%. As regards this clone: Its antigen is not identified.

The TCR comes from a woman aged 50 to 60 in good health and CMV-seronegative. The genes are TRBV7-9 and TRBJ2-1, with TRBD1 identical over 9 bases. Sequencing used PBMCs. CDR3 loop: CASSLTGGNEQFF. CDR3 DNA sequence: TGTGCCAGCAGCTTGACAGGGGGCAATGAGCAGTTCTTC.